The present T cell receptor (beta chain) was sequenced within a study of blood T cell repertoires in COVID-19. Turning to the study itself: Acute-phase and convalescent COVID-19 samples originated in the United States, Italy and Spain.

Participant reports of clinical history set cohort assignment. Shortly before study entry, within 2 weeks, exposed participants had met a COVID-19 case. Unmatched junction bases numbered 8, after V lost 4 bases and J lost 7 bases. The CDR3 has 15 amino acids. The germline CDR1 and CDR2 sequences are SGHRS and YFSETQ. In the case of this clone: Different DNA sequences within this sample yield the same CDR3.

This table comes from immunoSEQ multiplex PCR, and its TCRdb copy is limited to in-frame clones, with some not included. The sample contains over 200,000 clones, around nine tenths of which appear only once. What was sequenced was PBMCs or T cells enriched from blood (not recorded which). The sequence derives from a woman in her twenties or thirties who had been exposed to COVID-19. The rearrangement links TRBV5-1 to TRBJ2-1; TRBD1 matches 10 bases. The DNA of the CDR3 is TGCGCCAGCAGCCCGGGACAGGGGATCGGTAATGAGCAGTTCTTC. Translated: CASSPGQGIGNEQFF.